This is a list of T cell receptor beta chains from one sample in a study of blood T cell repertoires in COVID-19. The table came from immunoSEQ multiplex PCR; TCRdb's copy has only in-frame clones and leaves some out. The repertoire has 50,000 to 70,000 clones, around 77% of them found once; the top ten carry roughly 3.2%. The sequenced material came from peripheral blood. The receptors shown here come from a man aged 60 to 75 with acute or convalescent COVID-19. Both conserved end residues are part of each CDR3. D genes are given only for firm matches. Part of the rows lack a size; the others show once, few, many or a class for expanded clones.

CDR3aa,CDR3nt,j_gene,v_gene,d_gene,abundance
CATSDSLSEAFF,TGTGCCACCAGTGATTCCCTATCTGAAGCTTTCTTT,TRBJ1-1,TRBV24-1,NA,NA
CASTLTGKGRAFF,TGTGCCAGTACTCTGACGGGTAAGGGGCGAGCTTTCTTT,TRBJ1-1,TRBV19,NA,NA
CASSTGRQVSYTF,TGTGCCAGCAGCACAGGGAGACAGGTTTCTTACACCTTC,TRBJ1-2,TRBV12-3/TRBV12-4,NA,NA
CSVETGGYGYTF,TGCAGCGTTGAGACAGGGGGCTATGGCTACACCTTC,TRBJ1-2,TRBV29-1,TRBD1,NA
CASSLRGIQETQYF,TGTGCCAGCAGCTTAAGGGGGATACAAGAGACCCAGTACTTC,TRBJ2-5,TRBV13,NA,NA
CATSDLLGSSYNEQFF,TGTGCCACCAGTGATTTGCTCGGGAGCTCCTACAATGAGCAGTTCTTC,TRBJ2-1,TRBV24-1,NA,NA
CASSEARPSVSEQFF,TGTGCCAGCAGCGAAGCACGGCCTAGCGTAAGTGAGCAGTTCTTC,TRBJ2-1,TRBV2,NA,NA
CASSPAGHHTDTQYF,TGTGCCAGCTCGCCCGCCGGACACCACACAGATACGCAGTATTTT,TRBJ2-3,TRBV18,NA,NA
CASSEYAGALRESYEQYF,TGCGCCAGCAGTGAGTATGCGGGGGCTCTTCGGGAGTCCTACGAGCAGTACTTC,TRBJ2-7,TRBV10-1,NA,NA
CASSNTGSSYEQYF,TGTGCCAGCAGTAATACAGGGAGCTCCTACGAGCAGTACTTC,TRBJ2-7,TRBV6-5,NA,NA
CAISDPGRANTEAFF,TGTGCCATCAGTGATCCCGGGAGGGCGAACACTGAAGCTTTCTTT,TRBJ1-1,TRBV10-3,NA,NA
CASSLDGGGTDTQYF,TGCGCCAGCAGCTTGGACGGCGGGGGCACAGATACGCAGTATTTT,TRBJ2-3,TRBV5-1,NA,NA
CASSSGQAAFF,TGTGCCAGCAGTTCGGGACAGGCGGCTTTCTTT,TRBJ1-1,TRBV28,TRBD1,NA
CASSLYAVGQGNSPLHF,TGTGCCAGCAGTTTATATGCCGTGGGACAGGGTAATTCACCCCTCCACTTT,TRBJ1-6,TRBV28,TRBD1,once
CASSRLQQGYTF,TGTGCCAGCAGTCGTCTACAACAGGGGTACACCTTC,TRBJ1-2,TRBV12-3/TRBV12-4,TRBD1,NA
CASSRDNYGYTF,TGTGCCAGCAGTCGGGATAACTATGGCTACACCTTC,TRBJ1-2,TRBV12-3/TRBV12-4,NA,few
CASRDREINGYTF,TGTGCCAGTAGGGACAGGGAGATTAATGGCTACACCTTC,TRBJ1-2,TRBV19,TRBD1,NA
CASAERGAGASYEQYF,TGTGCCAGCGCCGAGAGGGGGGCGGGGGCCTCCTACGAGCAGTACTTC,TRBJ2-7,TRBV2,NA,NA
CATSGPGDNQPQHF,TGTGCCACCAGTGGCCCAGGGGATAATCAGCCCCAGCATTTT,TRBJ1-5,TRBV24-1,NA,NA
CASSSSLVTDTQYF,TGTGCCAGCTCATCGTCACTAGTAACAGATACGCAGTATTTT,TRBJ2-3,TRBV18,NA,few
CATSRDSGGEQYF,TGTGCCACCAGCAGAGATAGCGGGGGCGAGCAGTACTTC,TRBJ2-7,TRBV15,TRBD2,NA
CASSSRTSGYTDTQYF,TGTGCCAGCAGCTCAAGGACTAGCGGATACACAGATACGCAGTATTTT,TRBJ2-3,TRBV7-2,TRBD2,NA
CASKRGGGINGEKLFF,TGTGCCAGTAAAAGAGGTGGAGGGATTAATGGGGAAAAACTGTTTTTT,TRBJ1-4,TRBV19,NA,NA
CAAATGFTEAFF,TGTGCCGCCGCTACAGGGTTCACTGAAGCTTTCTTT,TRBJ1-1,TRBV30,NA,NA
CASSLSGGQETQYF,TGTGCCAGCAGCCTATCGGGCGGGCAAGAGACCCAGTACTTC,TRBJ2-5,TRBV13,NA,NA
CAISDPKLLGGTTANVLTF,TGTGCCATCAGTGACCCTAAACTCTTGGGGGGGACCACAGCCAACGTCCTGACTTTC,TRBJ2-6,TRBV10-3,TRBD2,once
CASSGSGGNYNEQFF,TGTGCCAGCAGTGGTAGCGGGGGGAATTACAATGAGCAGTTCTTC,TRBJ2-1,TRBV6-6,TRBD2,NA
CASSRLQGVDGYTF,TGCGCCAGCAGCCGCCTACAGGGAGTCGACGGCTACACCTTC,TRBJ1-2,TRBV4-1,NA,few
CASSEAGDSAFF,TGTGCCAGCAGTGAAGCAGGAGATTCAGCTTTCTTT,TRBJ1-1,TRBV6-1,NA,once